The sequence of this T cell receptor beta chain was determined in a study of blood T cell repertoires in COVID-19. The protocol was immunoSEQ multiplex PCR, while the TCRdb copy is restricted to in-frame clones and leaves out a portion. In the table there are some 340,000 clones, 90% to 95% of which are singletons. Deletions cut 0 bases from V and 4 bases from J, with 10 bases between. The CDR3 runs to 14 residues. Germline V gene sequence: CDR1 SGHRS, CDR2 YFSETQ. The material sequenced was PBMCs or T cells enriched from blood (not recorded which). V usage is TRBV5-1 and J usage is TRBJ1-2; D ambiguous. The TCR sequence derives from a woman younger than 45 who had been exposed to COVID-19. Here the CDR3 DNA reads TGCGCCAGCAGCTTGGAGCGGAGCACCTATGGCTACACCTTC. Encoded protein: CASSLERSTYGYTF.